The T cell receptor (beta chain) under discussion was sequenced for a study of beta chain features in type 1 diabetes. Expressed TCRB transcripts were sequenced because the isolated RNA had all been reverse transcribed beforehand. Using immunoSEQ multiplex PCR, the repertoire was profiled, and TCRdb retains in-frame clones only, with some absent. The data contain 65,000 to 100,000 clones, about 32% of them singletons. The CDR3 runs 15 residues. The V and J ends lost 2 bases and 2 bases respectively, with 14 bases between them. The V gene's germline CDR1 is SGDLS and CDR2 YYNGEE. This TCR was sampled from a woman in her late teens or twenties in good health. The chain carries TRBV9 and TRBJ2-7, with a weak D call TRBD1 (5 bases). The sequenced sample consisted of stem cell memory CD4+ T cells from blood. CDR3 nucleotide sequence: TGTGCCAGCAGCGTGTCGTCAGGGATCACCTACGAGCAGTACTTC. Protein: CASSVSSGITYEQYF.